The next 10 T cell receptor beta chains were all read from a single sample in a study of blood T cell repertoires in COVID-19. Here immunoSEQ multiplex PCR was the method, and the copy in TCRdb shows in-frame clones only, minus some. Found here are 99,000 or so clones, about 86% of them singletons; the top ten hold roughly 13%. Sequencing was carried out using peripheral blood. Receptors originate from a woman in her sixties or seventies in a cohort sampled during active or convalescent COVID-19.

The chain is built from TRBV19 and TRBJ1-1, with TRBD1 as a possible D gene (6 bases). Germline lookup yields CDR1 LNHDA and CDR2 SQIVND (reference sequence). V gave up 7 bases and J gave up 0 bases, with 18 bases separating them. The CDR3 is 16 residues long. The CDR3 DNA is TGTGCCAGTAATAATGCCGGGACACTAATGAACACTGAAGCTTTCTTT. This translates into CASNNAGTLMNTEAFF.

This clone was counted a single time. The rearrangement uses TRBV5-1 and TRBJ2-7; TRBD1 matches 9 bases. From germline, CDR1 is SGHRS and CDR2 YFSETQ. CDR3 length: 15 residues. With V trimmed by 4 bases and J by 6 bases, 11 bases remained unmatched. The CDR3 reads CASSPQPDRGVEQYF. DNA for the CDR3: TGCGCCAGCAGCCCGCAGCCGGACAGGGGAGTCGAGCAGTACTTC.

The chain carries TRBV4-2 and TRBJ2-3; D might be TRBD1 (7 bases). Trimming pared 0 bases from V and 9 bases from J, leaving 19 bases between. Germline V gene lookup returns CDR1 LGHNA and CDR2 YNFKEQ. There are 16 residues in the CDR3. The chain's CDR3 is CASSQERGPTGRTQYF. The CDR3 nucleotides are TGTGCCAGCAGCCAAGAGAGGGGGCCGACAGGGAGGACGCAGTATTTT.

This chain links TRBV2 with TRBJ1-6, with 11 bases aligning to TRBD1. The CDR3 totals 15 residues. Germline trimming cut 6 bases from V and 9 bases from J; bases unmatched to any gene: 7. CDR1 is SNHLY, CDR2 FYNNEI, per germline. CDR3 nucleotides: TGTGCCAGCAGGACACGGGACAGGGGGTCTTCACCCCTCCACTTT. This gives the protein CASRTRDRGSSPLHF. Looking up the rest from reference TRBV2 and TRBJ1-6 gives the full variable domain: EPEVTQTPSHQVTQMGQEVILRCVPISNHLYFYWYRQILGQKVEFLVSFYNNEISEKSEIFDDQFSVERPDGSNFTLKIRSTKLEDSAMYFCASRTRDRGSSPLHFGNGTRLTVT.

The V and J genes are TRBV2 and TRBJ2-2; D may be TRBD1 (5 bases). CDR1 and CDR2 (germline): SNHLY, FYNNEI. Trimming took off 6 bases at V and 4 bases at J, with 9 bases between the two ends. The CDR3 runs 13 residues. The CDR3 coding sequence is TGTGCCAGCAGCCCAGGGATCACCGGGGAGCTGTTTTTT. It translates to CASSPGITGELFF.

As DNA, the CDR3 is TGTGCCAGCAGTTCCGAGGGGAGGACCGGGGAGCTGTTTTTT. Its protein product is CASSSEGRTGELFF. V gene TRBV2 combines with J gene TRBJ2-2, with D possibly being TRBD2 (6 bases). Trimming left V 5 bases short and J 5 bases short, with 12 bases between. Germline assignment: CDR1 SNHLY and CDR2 FYNNEI. This CDR3 contains 14 residues.

The gene calls are TRBV19 and TRBJ1-2, with D perhaps TRBD1 (5 bases). Germline V CDR1 and CDR2: LNHDA, SQIVND (reference sequence). The CDR3 has 12 residues. Trimming cost V 3 bases and J 9 bases, with 11 bases left between them. The CDR3 is CASSIPRQSYTF. CDR3 DNA: TGTGCCAGTAGTATCCCGAGACAGAGCTACACCTTC.

The chain carries TRBV28 and TRBJ1-2, with 9 bases lining up with TRBD1. The CDR3 consists of 14 residues. The germline gives CDR1 MDHEN, CDR2 SYDVKM. V trimming: 10 bases; J trimming: 4 bases; junction bases outside the gene matches: 10. CDR3 sequence: CATGTGGTGYGYTF. The CDR3 DNA sequence: TGTGCCACAGGAACAGGGGGCACCGGCTATGGCTACACCTTC.

The chain couples TRBV7-8 to TRBJ2-7; D is unclear. From germline, CDR1 is SGHVS and CDR2 FQNEAQ. The CDR3 runs to 13 residues. Trimming pared 0 bases from V and 3 bases from J, leaving 6 bases between. The CDR3 nucleotides read TGTGCCAGCAGCTTAGCATATGTCTACGAGCAGTACTTC. Translated: CASSLAYVYEQYF.

The V and J genes are TRBV4-1 and TRBJ2-3, with D possibly matching TRBD2 (6 bases). V was pared by 0 bases and J by 12 bases, with 10 bases between. The CDR3 covers 12 residues. Germline CDR1 reads MGHRA; CDR2 reads YSYEKL. The CDR3 nucleotides are TGCGCCAGCAGCCAAGAATGGGACTCCCAGTATTTT. It is translated as CASSQEWDSQYF.